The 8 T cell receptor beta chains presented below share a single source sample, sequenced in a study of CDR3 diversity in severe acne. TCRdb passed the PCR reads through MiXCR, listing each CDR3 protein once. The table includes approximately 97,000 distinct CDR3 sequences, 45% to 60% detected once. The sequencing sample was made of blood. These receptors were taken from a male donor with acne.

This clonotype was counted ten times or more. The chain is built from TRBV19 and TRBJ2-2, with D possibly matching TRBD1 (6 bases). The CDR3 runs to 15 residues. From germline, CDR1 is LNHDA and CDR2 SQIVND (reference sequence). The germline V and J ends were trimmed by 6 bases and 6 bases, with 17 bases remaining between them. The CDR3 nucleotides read TGTGCCAGTAGCGCACCCCACAGGGAAGCCGGGGAGCTGTTTTTT. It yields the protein CASSAPHREAGELFF.

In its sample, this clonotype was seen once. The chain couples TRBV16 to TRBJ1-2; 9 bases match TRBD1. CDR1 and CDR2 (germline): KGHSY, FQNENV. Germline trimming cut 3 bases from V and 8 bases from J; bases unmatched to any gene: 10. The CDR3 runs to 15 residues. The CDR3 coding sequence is TGTGCCAGCAGCCAGCCGGGACAGGGAGAGTGGGGCTACACCTTC. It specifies CASSQPGQGEWGYTF.

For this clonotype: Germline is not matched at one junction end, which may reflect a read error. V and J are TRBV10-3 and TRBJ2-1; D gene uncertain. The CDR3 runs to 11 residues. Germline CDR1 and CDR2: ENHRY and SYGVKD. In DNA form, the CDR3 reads TGTGCCTCCCGAAGGCACAACGAGCAGTTCTTC. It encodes CASRRHNEQFF.

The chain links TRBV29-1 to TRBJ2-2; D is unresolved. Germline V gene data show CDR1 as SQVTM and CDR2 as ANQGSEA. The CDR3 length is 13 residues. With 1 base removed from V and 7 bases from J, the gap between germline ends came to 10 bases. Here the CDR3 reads CSVEVGRIGELFF. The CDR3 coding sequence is TGCAGCGTTGAAGTTGGACGCATCGGGGAGCTGTTTTTT.

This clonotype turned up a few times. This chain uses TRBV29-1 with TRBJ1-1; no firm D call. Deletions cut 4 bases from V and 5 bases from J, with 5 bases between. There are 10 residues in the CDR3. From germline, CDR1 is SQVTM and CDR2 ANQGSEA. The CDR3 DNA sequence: TGCAGCGTTGTAGGGACTGAAGCTTTCTTT. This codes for CSVVGTEAFF.

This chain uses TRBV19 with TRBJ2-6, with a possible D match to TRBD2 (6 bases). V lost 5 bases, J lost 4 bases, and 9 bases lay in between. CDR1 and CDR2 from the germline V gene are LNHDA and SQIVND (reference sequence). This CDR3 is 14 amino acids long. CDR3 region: CASSATSGANVLTF. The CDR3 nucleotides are TGTGCCAGTAGTGCCACTAGCGGGGCCAACGTCCTGACTTTC.

For the CDR3, the DNA is TGTGCCAGCAGTTACCCGTCCGACAGGGGGATAAGGGGGCAGCCCCAGCATTTT. It specifies CASSYPSDRGIRGQPQHF. This rearrangement joins TRBV6-6 to TRBJ1-5; 9 bases fit TRBD1. The junction had 15 bases not matched to a gene; V was cut back by 2 bases and J by 7 bases. The CDR3 runs 18 residues. Germline V CDR1 and CDR2: MNHNY, SVGAGI (reference sequence).

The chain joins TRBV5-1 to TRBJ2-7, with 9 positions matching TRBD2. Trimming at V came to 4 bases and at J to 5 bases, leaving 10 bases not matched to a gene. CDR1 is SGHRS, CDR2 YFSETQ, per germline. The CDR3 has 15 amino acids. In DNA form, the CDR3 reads TGCGCCAGCAGCCCCTCGGGCGGGAGGGGGAACGAGCAGTACTTC. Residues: CASSPSGGRGNEQYF.